These 15 T cell receptor beta chains originate from one sample sequenced in a study of T cell repertoires in ileal Crohn's disease. Sequencing used immunoSEQ multiplex PCR; TCRdb keeps in-frame clones, though not all of them. The sample lists about 59,000 clones, approximately 88% occurring once. Time point specified: neoterminal ileum biopsy at postoperative endoscopy, about 6 months after surgery. The sequenced material came from ileal tissue. These receptor sequences come from an adult with Crohn's disease.

The chain is built from TRBV4-3 and TRBJ1-5; D may be TRBD1 (6 bases). This CDR3 region has 15 residues. Trimming shortened V by 5 bases and J by 4 bases, and 15 bases separated the two germline ends. Germline V lookup: CDR1 LGHNA, CDR2 YSLEER. The CDR3: CASSLHTGRNQPQHF. DNA for the CDR3: TGCGCCAGCAGCTTGCATACAGGGCGAAATCAGCCCCAGCATTTT.

The CDR3 loop reads CATSPDRNNYNEQFF. For the CDR3, the DNA is TGTGCCACCAGCCCCGACAGGAACAATTACAATGAGCAGTTCTTC. The chain links TRBV15 to TRBJ2-1, with D possibly TRBD1 on 6 matching bases. This CDR3 comprises 15 residues. Germline lookup yields CDR1 LNHNV and CDR2 YYDKDF (reference sequence). Trimming left V 5 bases short and J 4 bases short, with 15 bases between.

The V gene is TRBV13, the J gene TRBJ2-1, with D possibly matching TRBD2 (7 bases). The ends were cut back, 5 bases at V and 2 bases at J, with 13 bases in the middle. CDR3 size: 15 residues. Germline CDR1 is PRHDT and CDR2 is FYEKMQ (reference sequence). CDR3 bases: TGTGCCAGCAGCGCCGGGGGGCCCCCCTACAATGAGCAGTTCTTC. This codes for CASSAGGPPYNEQFF.

CDR3: CAWNDGANYGYTF. CDR3 coding DNA: TGTGCCTGGAACGACGGAGCTAACTATGGCTACACCTTC. V gene TRBV30 combines with J gene TRBJ1-2; D not resolved. Trimming stripped 4 bases from V and 0 bases from J, with 9 bases between. CDR1 is GTSNPN and CDR2 is SVGIG in the germline V gene (reference sequence). CDR3 length: 13 residues.

This CDR3 reads CASSLIQGDSPLHF. The CDR3 DNA reads TGTGCCAGCTCTCTTATACAGGGGGATTCACCCCTCCACTTT. The chain employs TRBV18 and TRBJ1-6; 8 nucleotides match TRBD1. Per germline, CDR1 KGHSH and CDR2 LQKENI. The J segment lost 8 bases and the V segment lost 6 bases, leaving 6 bases of the junction unmatched. The CDR3 is 14 amino acids.

CDR3 amino acids: CASSYSYSNNEQFF. The CDR3 DNA sequence: TGTGCCAGCAGTTACTCGTACAGTAACAATGAGCAGTTCTTC. The chain has TRBV6-5 and TRBJ2-1, with no clear D. The CDR3 has 14 amino acids. Trimming took off 0 bases at V and 5 bases at J, with 8 bases between the two ends. Germline V CDR1 and CDR2: MNHEY, SVGAGI.

The V gene is TRBV2, the J gene TRBJ1-2, with TRBD1 matching over 11 bases. This CDR3 is 16 amino acids long. After removal of 7 bases from V and 6 bases from J, the junction contained 13 bases not matched to a gene. Germline V lookup: CDR1 SNHLY, CDR2 FYNNEI. This CDR3 reads CASTYGTGGVTDGYTF. The CDR3 DNA follows: TGTGCCAGCACCTACGGGACAGGGGGTGTTACGGATGGCTACACCTTC. Looking up the rest from reference TRBV2 and TRBJ1-2 gives the full variable domain: EPEVTQTPSHQVTQMGQEVILRCVPISNHLYFYWYRQILGQKVEFLVSFYNNEISEKSEIFDDQFSVERPDGSNFTLKIRSTKLEDSAMYFCASTYGTGGVTDGYTFGSGTRLTVV.

The V gene is TRBV30, the J gene TRBJ2-7; 9 nucleotides agree with TRBD1. Germline V gives CDR1 GTSNPN, CDR2 SVGIG (reference sequence). The length of the CDR3 is 12 residues. The CDR3 here is CALGQGSYEQYF. CDR3 bases: TGTGCTCTTGGACAGGGGTCCTACGAGCAGTACTTC. Full variable domain (outside the CDR3, taken from reference TRBV30 and TRBJ2-7): SQTIHQWPATLVQPVGSPLSLECTVEGTSNPNLYWYRQAAGRGLQLLFYSVGIGQISSEVPQNLSASRPQDRQFILSSKKLLLSDSGFYLCALGQGSYEQYFGPGTRLTVT.

The V gene is TRBV29-1, the J gene TRBJ2-2, with a weak D call TRBD2 (6 bases). Germline V lookup: CDR1 SQVTM, CDR2 ANQGSEA. V was pared by 7 bases and J by 1 base, with 13 bases between. This CDR3 is 14 amino acids long. In nucleotides, the CDR3 is TGCAGCGCCACAACGGAGGGGAACACCGGGGAGCTGTTTTTT. It yields the protein CSATTEGNTGELFF.

This clone was seen only once. The V and J genes are TRBV6-1 and TRBJ1-4; the D is unclear. Germline V gene sequence: CDR1 MNHNS, CDR2 SASEGT. CDR3 length: 14 residues. Trimming removed 8 bases at V and 7 bases at J, with 17 bases between. This chain's CDR3 is CASSGGPRSEKLFF. The DNA for the CDR3 is TGTGCCAGCTCGGGAGGACCGAGGAGTGAAAAACTGTTTTTT.

The chain joins TRBV2 to TRBJ1-5; no definite D call. The CDR3 runs 13 residues. The germline V gene encodes CDR1 SNHLY and CDR2 FYNNEI. V was trimmed by 4 bases and J by 4 bases, leaving 8 bases between them. This chain's CDR3 is CASSVGENQPQHF. The CDR3 region has the DNA TGTGCCAGCAGTGTAGGAGAAAATCAGCCCCAGCATTTT.

DNA for the CDR3: TGTGCCAGCTCACCAACGGGGGGAGGCACTGAAGCTTTCTTT. As protein: CASSPTGGGTEAFF. The rearrangement links TRBV18 to TRBJ1-1; TRBD1 is a possible D gene (5 bases). This CDR3 has 14 residues. Trimming took 2 bases from V and 4 from J, leaving 11 bases between them. Germline loops: CDR1 KGHSH, CDR2 LQKENI.

The genes are TRBV7-8 and TRBJ2-2, with a possible D match to TRBD1 (6 bases). The CDR3 runs to 16 residues. Germline V gives CDR1 SGHVS, CDR2 FQNEAQ. Trimming took 5 bases from V and 1 from J, leaving 14 bases between them. CDR3 sequence: CASSVQGSLNTGELFF. CDR3 nucleotide sequence: TGTGCCAGCAGCGTACAGGGTTCCCTGAACACCGGGGAGCTGTTTTTT.

Turning to this clone: Distinct nucleotide sequences in the sample also encode this CDR3. The chain has TRBV15 and TRBJ1-2; D ambiguous. The CDR3 totals 13 residues. Trimming took 0 bases from V and 4 from J, leaving 6 bases between them. Per the germline V gene, CDR1 is LNHNV and CDR2 is YYDKDF (reference sequence). CDR3 sequence (DNA): TGTGCCACCAGCAGAGAGCGGGCCTATGGCTACACCTTC. This gives the protein CATSRERAYGYTF. Variable domain in full (rest from reference TRBV15 and TRBJ1-2): DAMVIQNPRYQVTQFGKPVTLSCSQTLNHNVMYWYQQKSSQAPKLLFHYYDKDFNNEADTPDNFQSRRPNTSFCFLDIRSPGLGDTAMYLCATSRERAYGYTFGSGTRLTVV.

This rearrangement joins TRBV5-4 to TRBJ1-1; D is possibly TRBD1 (5 bases). CDR3 length: 12 residues. Per the germline V gene, CDR1 is SGHNT and CDR2 is YYREEE (reference sequence). Deletions cut 4 bases from V and 7 bases from J, with 11 bases between. In DNA, the CDR3 is TGTGCCAGCAGCGTAGGACACTATGAAGCTTTCTTT. Translation: CASSVGHYEAFF.